This T cell receptor (beta chain) was captured in a study of blood T cell repertoires in COVID-19. Study at large: Both acute and convalescent COVID-19 samples were obtained from the United States, Italy and Spain. T cells, B-cell-depleted T cells, or PBMCs supplied cDNA or gDNA.

Germline V gene data show CDR1 as KGHSH and CDR2 as LQKENI. This CDR3 has 14 amino acids. Deletions cut 0 bases from V and 2 bases from J, with 7 bases between. Under the authors' procedure: It was from reference gene primer amplification that nucleated cell counts were estimated. Profiled with immunoSEQ multiplex PCR; TCRdb holds only in-frame clones, not every one. V and J calls and clone size come straight from that table; D and trimming were deduced from the DNA. This table has approximately 300,000 clones, roughly 90% appearing once. Patients from Seattle were sampled longitudinally, starting during active infection.

Sequences were obtained from peripheral blood. This TCR derives from a woman aged 25 to 39 with COVID-19, enrolled during active disease. The rearrangement links TRBV18 to TRBJ2-5; no clear D. CDR3 protein: CASSPPNTQETQYF. In DNA form, the CDR3 reads TGTGCCAGCTCACCACCAAACACACAAGAGACCCAGTACTTC.